These T cell receptor beta chains were read from a single sample in a study of cytomegalovirus exposure and HLA in healthy donors. Only in-frame clones appear in the TCRdb table, and some are missing; sequencing was by immunoSEQ multiplex PCR. The table shows some 130,000 clones, with about 70% occurring only once. Sequencing input: PBMCs. The receptors shown here come from a male donor in good health and CMV-seronegative. Both conserved end residues are part of each CDR3. Each record gives: CDR3 protein, CDR3 DNA, D gene, clone size, J gene, V gene. A D gene is named only where the DNA matches it firmly. Clone size is given for some rows only: seen once, a few or many times, or a class if the clone is expanded.

CASSSLGAGANQETQYF | TGCGCCAGCAGCTCTCTTGGTGCAGGGGCTAACCAAGAGACCCAGTACTTC | - | - | TRBJ2-5 | TRBV5-1
CASSLQGIDYGYTF | TGTGCCAGCAGTTTACAGGGTATTGACTATGGCTACACCTTC | - | - | TRBJ1-2 | TRBV28
CASIAGSVDTQYF | TGTGCCAGCATCGCCGGGAGTGTAGATACGCAGTATTTT | - | - | TRBJ2-3 | TRBV28
CASSPPGGAYNEQFF | TGTGCCAGCAGCCCCCCGGGCGGGGCCTACAATGAGCAGTTCTTC | - | - | TRBJ2-1 | TRBV7-9
CASSRGADGGYTF | TGTGCCAGCAGTCGTGGGGCAGATGGCGGCTACACCTTC | - | - | TRBJ1-2 | TRBV9
CASRQGTGELFF | TGCGCCAGCAGACAGGGAACCGGGGAGCTGTTTTTT | - | - | TRBJ2-2 | TRBV4-3
CASSYRGAPDTQYF | TGTGCCAGCAGTTACCGGGGGGCCCCAGATACGCAGTATTTT | - | few | TRBJ2-3 | TRBV6-6
CASSLRLHDLLTQYF | TGCGCCAGCAGCCTTCGACTACACGACCTCCTTACGCAGTATTTT | - | - | TRBJ2-3 | TRBV4-3
CASSLSREEAFF | TGCGCCAGCAGCTTGAGCCGGGAGGAAGCTTTCTTT | - | - | TRBJ1-1 | TRBV5-1
CSVPEGGQPNTEAFF | TGCAGCGTTCCTGAAGGCGGACAGCCGAACACTGAAGCTTTCTTT | - | - | TRBJ1-1 | TRBV29-1
CASSLDGVSAQEDTQYF | TGTGCCAGCAGCTTGGACGGGGTCTCCGCGCAGGAAGATACGCAGTATTTT | - | - | TRBJ2-3 | TRBV5-4
CAISSTGSTYNEQFF | TGTGCCATCAGTTCGACAGGGAGCACCTACAATGAGCAGTTCTTC | TRBD1 | - | TRBJ2-1 | TRBV10-3
CASSLGTFAIQPQHF | TGTGCCAGCAGCCTCGGGACTTTTGCAATTCAGCCCCAGCATTTT | - | - | TRBJ1-5 | TRBV7-8
CATSRDIGAYEQYF | TGTGCCACCAGCAGAGATATAGGGGCCTACGAGCAGTACTTC | - | - | TRBJ2-7 | TRBV15
CASSEPSGVRFF | TGTGCCAGCAGTGAACCCTCAGGCGTTCGGTTCTTC | - | - | TRBJ2-1 | TRBV25-1
CASSVGGGQPLSGANVLTF | TGTGCCAGCAGCGTAGGGGGAGGGCAGCCTCTCTCTGGGGCCAACGTCCTGACTTTC | TRBD2 | - | TRBJ2-6 | TRBV9
CSSSSWTGANYGYTF | TGTTCCAGCAGCTCTTGGACAGGGGCCAACTATGGCTACACCTTC | TRBD1 | once | TRBJ1-2 | TRBV7-9
CASSSSGQGGIYEQYF | TGTGCCAGCAGTTCTTCCGGACAGGGGGGCATCTACGAGCAGTACTTC | TRBD1 | - | TRBJ2-7 | TRBV28
CASSRGWGEMNTEAFF | TGTGCCAGTAGTAGGGGGTGGGGGGAAATGAACACTGAAGCTTTCTTT | - | - | TRBJ1-1 | TRBV19
CASSLAEGLSTYEQYF | TGTGCCAGCAGCTTAGCGGAGGGACTATCGACCTACGAGCAGTACTTC | TRBD2 | - | TRBJ2-7 | TRBV7-6
CASSDDRSGNTEAFF | TGTGCCAGTAGTGACGACAGGTCAGGGAACACTGAAGCTTTCTTT | - | - | TRBJ1-1 | TRBV19
CASTDQVEAFF | TGTGCCAGCACGGATCAGGTTGAAGCTTTCTTT | - | - | TRBJ1-1 | TRBV28
CASSSRSGGADTQYF | TGTGCCAGCAGCTCCCGTAGCGGGGGGGCGGATACACAGTATTTT | TRBD2 | - | TRBJ2-3 | TRBV7-2
CASSQEGTGGLRNGYTF | TGTGCCAGCAGCCAAGAGGGAACAGGGGGCTTGAGAAATGGCTACACCTTC | TRBD1 | - | TRBJ1-2 | TRBV4-2
CASNRDREGTEAFF | TGTGCCAGCAACCGGGACAGGGAGGGCACTGAAGCTTTCTTT | TRBD1 | - | TRBJ1-1 | TRBV6-5
CASSGVERGETGELFF | TGCGCCAGCAGCGGGGTCGAGCGCGGGGAGACCGGGGAGCTGTTTTTT | - | - | TRBJ2-2 | TRBV5-1
CASSRDRDNEQFF | TGCGCCAGCAGCAGGGACAGGGACAATGAGCAGTTCTTC | TRBD1 | once | TRBJ2-1 | TRBV4-1
CASSEGLAGATDTQYF | TGTGCCAGCAGCGAGGGACTAGCGGGGGCCACAGATACGCAGTATTTT | TRBD2 | - | TRBJ2-3 | TRBV5-6
CASRAGLVEQYF | TGTGCCAGCAGAGCCGGACTGGTCGAGCAGTACTTC | - | few | TRBJ2-7 | TRBV28
CASSPKQGVGTEAFF | TGTGCCAGCTCACCAAAACAGGGGGTAGGGACTGAAGCTTTCTTT | TRBD1 | - | TRBJ1-1 | TRBV18
CASKQTGGSQGEQYF | TGTGCCAGCAAACAAACCGGGGGGAGCCAAGGCGAGCAGTACTTC | TRBD2 | - | TRBJ2-7 | TRBV7-8
CASSQGQGLDEQFF | TGCGCCAGCAGCCAGGGACAGGGGTTGGATGAGCAGTTCTTC | TRBD1 | - | TRBJ2-1 | TRBV4-3
CASSSGGTDLNQPQHF | TGTGCCAGCAGCTCAGGCGGGACAGATCTCAATCAGCCCCAGCATTTT | TRBD1 | - | TRBJ1-5 | TRBV7-9
CASSLEAGYEQYF | TGTGCCAGCAGCTTAGAGGCCGGGTACGAGCAGTACTTC | - | - | TRBJ2-7 | TRBV7-2
CASSARTGNNNSPLHF | TGTGCCAGCAGCGCTAGGACAGGGAATAATAATTCACCCCTCCACTTT | TRBD1 | - | TRBJ1-6 | TRBV7-8
CASSQDEDIRGYTF | TGTGCCAGCAGCCAAGATGAGGACATAAGGGGCTACACCTTC | - | - | TRBJ1-2 | TRBV14
CASSRGQTDYGYTF | TGTGCCAGCAGCAGGGGACAGACTGACTATGGCTACACCTTC | TRBD1 | once | TRBJ1-2 | TRBV7-9
CASSFDQGVYEQFF | TGTGCCAGCAGCTTTGACCAGGGGGTCTATGAGCAGTTCTTC | TRBD1 | - | TRBJ2-1 | TRBV5-8
CASRKGQGNNQPQHF | TGTGCCAGCAGGAAGGGACAGGGGAACAATCAGCCCCAGCATTTT | TRBD1 | - | TRBJ1-5 | TRBV28
CASSNIAGSSYNEQFF | TGTGCCAGTAGTAATATAGCGGGTAGCTCCTACAATGAGCAGTTCTTC | TRBD2 | once | TRBJ2-1 | TRBV19
CAWLGRVEQYF | TGTGCCTGGTTAGGGCGGGTCGAGCAGTACTTC | - | - | TRBJ2-7 | TRBV30
CASSTPGLSGANVLTF | TGTGCCAGCAGCACTCCCGGGTTATCTGGGGCCAACGTCCTGACTTTC | - | - | TRBJ2-6 | TRBV9
CASRGTGLSQPQHF | TGTGCCAGCAGGGGGACAGGGCTAAGTCAGCCCCAGCATTTT | TRBD1 | - | TRBJ1-5 | TRBV6-4
CAWGQGAYEQYF | TGTGCCTGGGGACAGGGGGCCTACGAGCAGTACTTC | TRBD1 | few | TRBJ2-7 | TRBV30
CASSVGGGERDTQYF | TGTGCCAGCAGCGTAGGGGGGGGCGAGAGAGATACGCAGTATTTT | - | - | TRBJ2-3 | TRBV9
CASSYGQGANEQFF | TGCGCCAGCAGTTACGGACAGGGCGCTAATGAGCAGTTCTTC | TRBD1 | - | TRBJ2-1 | TRBV5-1
CASSTGTGPYEQYF | TGTGCCAGTAGTACCGGGACAGGGCCCTACGAGCAGTACTTC | TRBD1 | - | TRBJ2-7 | TRBV19
CASSEHRAGRYEQYF | TGTGCCAGCAGTGAACATCGCGCAGGGCGGTACGAGCAGTACTTC | - | - | TRBJ2-7 | TRBV6-1
CASSSPVAPHYNEQFF | TGTGCCAGCAGCTCCCCTGTTGCGCCCCATTACAATGAGCAGTTCTTC | - | - | TRBJ2-1 | TRBV11-3
CASSLEGIAGGYEQYF | TGTGCCAGTAGTCTCGAGGGAATAGCGGGAGGATACGAGCAGTACTTC | TRBD2 | - | TRBJ2-7 | TRBV19
CASSRTRDTRLEQYF | TGTGCCAGCAGCCGTACCCGAGACACCCGTCTCGAGCAGTACTTC | - | - | TRBJ2-7 | TRBV7-8
CASSFRGTSGRNEQFF | TGTGCCAGTAGTTTTAGGGGGACTAGCGGGAGAAATGAGCAGTTCTTC | TRBD2 | - | TRBJ2-1 | TRBV19
CASSEGQGLEQYF | TGTGCCAGCAGTGAGGGACAGGGCCTCGAGCAGTACTTC | TRBD1 | - | TRBJ2-7 | TRBV6-1
CASSQGDIMFF | TGCGCCAGCAGCCAAGGGGACATTATGTTTTTT | - | few | TRBJ1-4 | TRBV4-3
CASSHPPPRDTQYF | TGTGCCAGCAGCCATCCCCCTCCCAGAGATACGCAGTATTTT | - | - | TRBJ2-3 | TRBV14
CATSRDNGGPETQYF | TGTGCCACCAGCAGAGATAACGGGGGGCCGGAGACCCAGTACTTC | - | - | TRBJ2-5 | TRBV15